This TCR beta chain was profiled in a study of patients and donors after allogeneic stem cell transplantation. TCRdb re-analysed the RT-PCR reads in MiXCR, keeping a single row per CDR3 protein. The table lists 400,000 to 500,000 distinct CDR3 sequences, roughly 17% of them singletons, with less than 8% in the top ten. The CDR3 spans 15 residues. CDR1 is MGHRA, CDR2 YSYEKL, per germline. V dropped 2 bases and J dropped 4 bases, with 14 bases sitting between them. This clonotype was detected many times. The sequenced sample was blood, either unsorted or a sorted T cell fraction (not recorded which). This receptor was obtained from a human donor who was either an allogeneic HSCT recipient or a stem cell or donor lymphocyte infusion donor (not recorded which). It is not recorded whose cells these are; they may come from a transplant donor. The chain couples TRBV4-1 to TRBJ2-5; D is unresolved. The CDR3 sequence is CASSQPQLSGETQYF. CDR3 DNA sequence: TGCGCCAGCAGCCAACCTCAGCTTTCCGGAGAGACCCAGTACTTC.